The 21 T cell receptor beta chains in this list originate from one sample, sequenced in a study of T-cell memory formation after mild COVID-19. TCRdb reanalysed the 5' RACE reads using MiXCR and keeps one entry per CDR3 protein. The sample gives about 55,000 distinct CDR3 sequences, 9% to 9.5% of which show up once; approximately 1.2% is in the top ten. What was sequenced was PBMCs or a T cell subset sorted from them (not recorded which). These receptors all come from a man aged 18 to 30 who had mild COVID-19 (a few samples of this study predate the infection). Cell type and time point are not known.

This chain joins TRBV7-6 and TRBJ1-4, with D maybe TRBD1 (5 bases). The V and J ends lost 1 base and 8 bases respectively, with 14 bases between them. This CDR3 has 15 amino acids. CDR1 and CDR2 from the germline V gene are SGHVS and FNYEAQ. CDR3 region: CASSLGGASGEKLFF. DNA for the CDR3: TGTGCCAGCAGCTTAGGAGGGGCCTCGGGGGAAAAACTGTTTTTT. The full variable domain, with the rest looked up from reference TRBV7-6 and TRBJ1-4, is GAGVSQSPRYKVTKRGQDVALRCDPISGHVSLYWYRQALGQGPEFLTYFNYEAQQDKSGLPNDRFSAERPEGSISTLTIQRTEQRDSAMYRCASSLGGASGEKLFFGSGTQLSVL.

This clonotype was observed a handful of times. This sequence joins TRBV5-4 and TRBJ1-2, with 10 bases that match TRBD1. CDR3 length equals 15 residues. Germline V lookup: CDR1 SGHNT, CDR2 YYREEE (reference sequence). J was trimmed by 5 bases and V by 4 bases; bases with no gene match: 8. CDR3 in DNA: TGTGCCAGCAGCCCATCCCGGGACAGGGGATATGGCTACACCTTC. Translating it yields CASSPSRDRGYGYTF.

At least ten counts were recorded for this clonotype. The chain combines TRBV6-6 with TRBJ1-5; 9 nucleotides agree with TRBD1. The V gene end was trimmed by 0 bases and the J gene end by 16 bases; junction bases not matched to a gene: 13. The CDR3 spans 15 residues. In germline, CDR1 is MNHNY, CDR2 SVGAGI (reference sequence). CDR3 loop: CASSYSSRDRALRHF. CDR3 coding DNA: TGTGCCAGCAGTTACTCCTCCCGGGACAGGGCCCTTCGACATTTT.

J is TRBJ2-3 and V is TRBV20-1, with a tentative D call TRBD2 (6 bases). Looked up from germline, CDR1 is DFQATT and CDR2 is SNEGSKA (reference sequence). The CDR3 runs 14 residues. V was clipped by 0 bases and J by 7 bases, with 14 bases between them. The CDR3 coding sequence is TGCAGTGCTAGAGAGGGGACTCTCGGGTATACGCAGTATTTT. Protein: CSAREGTLGYTQYF.

The CDR3 reads CASSLALAGGPIDQFF. CDR3 DNA: TGTGCCAGCAGCCTGGCTCTAGCGGGGGGCCCAATAGACCAGTTCTTC. The J gene is TRBJ2-1, the V gene TRBV5-6, with 11 positions matching TRBD2. The length of the CDR3 is 16 residues. The V and J ends lost 4 bases and 13 bases, in that order; junction bases with no gene match: 16. Germline V gene lookup returns CDR1 SGHDT and CDR2 YYEEEE. The whole variable domain, filled in from reference TRBV5-6 and TRBJ2-1, reads DAGVTQSPTHLIKTRGQQVTLRCSPKSGHDTVSWYQQALGQGPQFIFQYYEEEERQRGNFPDRFSGHQFPNYSSELNVNALLLGDSALYLCASSLALAGGPIDQFFGPGTRLTVL.

This clonotype has only a few counts. The CDR3 DNA reads as TGTGCCAGCAGCCCCGTTAGCGGGGGGACTTGGAAGCAGTACGTC. Encoded protein: CASSPVSGGTWKQYV. V gene TRBV11-2 combines with J gene TRBJ2-7; 10 bases agree with TRBD2. The trim removed 5 bases at V and 8 bases at J, leaving 12 bases unmatched. Germline V gene lookup returns CDR1 SGHAT and CDR2 FQNNGV. CDR3 length: 15 residues.

This clonotype appeared a few times. The chain links TRBV12-3 or TRBV12-4 to TRBJ2-5; 9 bases align to TRBD1. This CDR3 comprises 14 residues. Germline trimming cut 6 bases from V and 7 bases from J; bases unmatched to any gene: 9. The CDR3 nucleotides are TGTGCCAGCAGCTTGGACAGGGGTCAAAGGACCCAGTACTTC. This encodes CASSLDRGQRTQYF.

The CDR3 region has the DNA TGTGCCACCAGTGAAGGAGACGGCTACACCTTC. It translates to CATSEGDGYTF. The genes are TRBV24-1 and TRBJ1-2; no clear D gene. The CDR3 extends over 11 amino acids. The germline CDR1 and CDR2 sequences are KGHDR and SFDVKD. Trimming removed 4 bases at V and 8 bases at J, with 7 bases between.

The chain recombines TRBV7-9 with TRBJ2-1; 7 bases are a match to TRBD1. V dropped 5 bases and J dropped 6; count of bases not matched to a gene: 13. CDR1 is SEHNR and CDR2 is FQNEAQ in the germline V gene (reference sequence). The CDR3 is 16 residues long. The CDR3 here is CASSPRQGGMGNEQFF. CDR3 DNA: TGTGCCAGCAGCCCCCGACAGGGTGGGATGGGCAATGAGCAGTTCTTC.

This clonotype was found many times. This rearrangement joins TRBV5-1 to TRBJ2-5; D unclear. This CDR3 region has 13 residues. Trimming took 2 bases from V and 0 from J, leaving 5 bases between them. Looked up from germline, CDR1 is SGHRS and CDR2 is YFSETQ. As DNA, the CDR3 is TGCGCCAGCAGCTTAGAGTACCAAGAGACCCAGTACTTC. Protein: CASSLEYQETQYF.

This clonotype was counted at least ten times. The rearrangement joins TRBV12-3 or TRBV12-4 to TRBJ2-1, with 9 positions matching TRBD2. The junction had 6 bases not matched to a gene; V was cut back by 3 bases and J by 9 bases. The CDR3 spans 14 residues. The CDR3 sequence is CASSLRLAGSEQFF. The CDR3 DNA sequence: TGTGCCAGCAGTTTGAGGCTAGCGGGGAGTGAGCAGTTCTTC.

The chain is built from TRBV7-2 and TRBJ1-2, with D maybe TRBD1 (5 bases). Trimming removed 5 bases at V and 6 bases at J, with 25 bases between. The CDR3 has 17 amino acids. Germline CDR1 is SGHTA and CDR2 is FQGNSA. In DNA form, the CDR3 reads TGTGCCAGCAGCCAGTGGGCCGGGACGGTGGGGGGAAATGGCTACACCTTC. Translation gives CASSQWAGTVGGNGYTF.

The rearrangement joins TRBV4-2 to TRBJ2-3, with 9 bases lining up with TRBD2. The CDR3 totals 16 residues. V shed 4 bases, J shed 0 bases, and the junction held 5 bases outside the gene matches. CDR1 and CDR2 from the germline V gene are LGHNA and YNFKEQ. For the CDR3, the DNA is TGTGCCAGCAGCCGAGCTAGCGGGACTAGCACAGATACGCAGTATTTT. This codes for CASSRASGTSTDTQYF.

The V and J genes are TRBV4-1 and TRBJ2-1; D perhaps matches TRBD2 (6 bases). Germline loops: CDR1 MGHRA, CDR2 YSYEKL. Trimming stripped 6 bases from V and 5 bases from J, with 17 bases between. The CDR3 covers 15 residues. CDR3 region: CASSRAGFRNNEQFF. As DNA, the CDR3 is TGCGCCAGCAGTCGAGCGGGTTTTCGCAACAATGAGCAGTTCTTC.

A few counts support this clonotype. This rearrangement joins TRBV5-6 to TRBJ1-6, with D possibly being TRBD1 (5 bases). The CDR3 has 13 amino acids. CDR1 is SGHDT, CDR2 YYEEEE, per germline. V was trimmed by 0 bases and J by 10 bases, leaving 8 bases between them. This CDR3 reads CASSLDGTSPLHF. The CDR3, as DNA: TGTGCCAGCAGCTTGGATGGGACCTCACCCCTCCACTTT.

This clonotype occurred a few times. This chain connects TRBV7-9 to TRBJ2-5, with D unclear. This CDR3 spans 13 amino acids. The ends were cut back, 5 bases at V and 5 bases at J, with 12 bases in the middle. Germline CDR1 SEHNR, CDR2 FQNEAQ (reference sequence). CDR3 DNA: TGTGCCAGCAGCCCCCCGAGCCTGGAGACCCAGTACTTC. Translating it yields CASSPPSLETQYF.

This clonotype was observed a handful of times. V usage is TRBV7-2 and J usage is TRBJ1-5; the D is unclear. Germline CDR1 and CDR2: SGHTA and FQGNSA. This CDR3 comprises 16 residues. Trimming shortened V by 5 bases and J by 0 bases, and 14 bases separated the two germline ends. The CDR3 region has the DNA TGTGCCAGCAGCCCTTCTACGATCCATAGCAATCAGCCCCAGCATTTT. Translating gives CASSPSTIHSNQPQHF.

Regarding this clonotype: An end of the junction differs from the germline gene, which may be a read error. The rearrangement links TRBV3-1 to TRBJ1-6, with 8 bases that match TRBD1. Germline loops: CDR1 LGHDT, CDR2 YNNKEL (reference sequence). CDR3 size: 15 residues. For the CDR3, the DNA is TGTGCCAGCAGCCCCCGACAGGGGCCGGATTCACCTCTCCACTTT. It yields the protein CASSPRQGPDSPLHF.

This clonotype has just a few counts. The J gene is TRBJ1-4, the V gene TRBV7-2, with no clear D. V lost 1 base and J 5 bases, leaving 11 bases between the germline ends. The germline V gene has CDR1 SGHTA and CDR2 FQGNSA. This CDR3 region has 15 residues. The CDR3, as DNA: TGTGCCAGCAGCTTAGTGGTGGGTGACAATGAAAAACTGTTTTTT. Its translation is CASSLVVGDNEKLFF.

The chain employs TRBV7-6 and TRBJ1-6; 7 bases map to TRBD1. CDR1 and CDR2 from the germline V gene are SGHVS and FNYEAQ. The V gene end was trimmed by 5 bases and the J gene end by 9 bases; junction bases not matched to a gene: 10. The CDR3 runs 15 residues. The CDR3, as DNA: TGTGCCAGCAGCCCTGTAGACAGGGTGGTTTCACCCCTCCACTTT. Translation gives CASSPVDRVVSPLHF.

The chain recombines TRBV7-9 with TRBJ1-3; 11 positions match TRBD1. The germline V gene has CDR1 SEHNR and CDR2 FQNEAQ (reference sequence). Unmatched junction bases numbered 15, after V lost 4 bases and J lost 4 bases. The CDR3 totals 19 residues. The CDR3 region is CASSSFKRTGGFFGNTIYF. For the CDR3, the DNA is TGTGCCAGCAGCTCATTTAAGCGGACAGGGGGCTTCTTCGGAAACACCATATATTTT.